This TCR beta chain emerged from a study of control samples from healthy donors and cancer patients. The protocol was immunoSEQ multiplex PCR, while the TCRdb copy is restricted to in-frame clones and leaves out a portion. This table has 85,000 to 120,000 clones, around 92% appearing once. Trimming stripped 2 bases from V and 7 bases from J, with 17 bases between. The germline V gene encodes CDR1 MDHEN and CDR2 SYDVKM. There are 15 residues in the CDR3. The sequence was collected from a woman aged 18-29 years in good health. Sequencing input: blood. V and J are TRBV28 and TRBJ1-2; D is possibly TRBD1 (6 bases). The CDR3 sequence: CASSLGGGGWGGYTF. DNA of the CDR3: TGTGCCAGCAGTTTAGGTGGAGGGGGGTGGGGTGGCTACACCTTC.